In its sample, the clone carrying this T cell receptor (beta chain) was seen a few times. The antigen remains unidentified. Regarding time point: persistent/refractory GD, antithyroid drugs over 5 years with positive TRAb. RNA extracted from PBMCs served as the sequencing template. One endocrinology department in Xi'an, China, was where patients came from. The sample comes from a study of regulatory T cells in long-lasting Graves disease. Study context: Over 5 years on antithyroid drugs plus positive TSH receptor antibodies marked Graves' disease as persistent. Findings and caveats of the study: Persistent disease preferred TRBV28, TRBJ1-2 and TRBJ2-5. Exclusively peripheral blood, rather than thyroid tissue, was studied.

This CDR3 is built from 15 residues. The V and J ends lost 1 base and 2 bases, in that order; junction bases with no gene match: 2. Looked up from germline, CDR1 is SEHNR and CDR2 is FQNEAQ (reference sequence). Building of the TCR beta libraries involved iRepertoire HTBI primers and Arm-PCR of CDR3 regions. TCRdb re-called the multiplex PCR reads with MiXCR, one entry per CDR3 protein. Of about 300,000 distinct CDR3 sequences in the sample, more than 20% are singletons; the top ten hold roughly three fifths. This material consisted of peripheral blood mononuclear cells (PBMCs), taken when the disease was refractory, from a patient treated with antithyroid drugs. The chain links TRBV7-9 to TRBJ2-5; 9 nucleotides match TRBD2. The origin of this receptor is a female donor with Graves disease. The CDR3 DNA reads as TGTGCCAGCAGCTTAGTGACTAGCGGTCAAGAGACCCAGTACTTC. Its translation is CASSLVTSGQETQYF.